These 7 T cell receptor beta chains were all obtained from the same sample, sequenced in a study of blood T cells in healthy people across ages. Sample-barcoded 5' priming and a J-beta primer mix drove a second PCR of roughly 6 to 12 cycles. TCRdb itself ran the 5' RACE reads through MiXCR, one entry per CDR3 protein. Among some 700,000 distinct CDR3 sequences listed, about 24% were seen once. Sequencing was done on a sample of blood. These receptors came from a man in his 70s in good health.

The genes are TRBV29-1 and TRBJ2-1; D is possibly TRBD2 (6 bases). V lost 8 bases, J lost 7 bases, and 15 bases lay in between. The CDR3 loop spans 12 amino acids. Germline lookup yields CDR1 SQVTM and CDR2 ANQGSEA. The CDR3 region is CSSEGTGNEQFF. In nucleotides, the CDR3 is TGCAGCTCGGAGGGGACCGGGAATGAGCAGTTCTTC.

This clonotype showed up just a few times. V and J are TRBV2 and TRBJ1-4; D uncertain. The CDR3 contains 11 residues. V was trimmed by 7 bases and J by 2 bases, leaving 2 bases between them. CDR1 is SNHLY, CDR2 FYNNEI, per germline. CDR3 amino acids: CASKTNEKLFF. In nucleotides, the CDR3 is TGTGCCAGCAAGACTAATGAAAAACTGTTTTTT.

This clonotype occurred a few times. This chain connects TRBV5-1 to TRBJ2-4; D is perhaps TRBD1 (6 bases). The CDR3 is made up of 15 amino acids. From germline, CDR1 is SGHRS and CDR2 YFSETQ. Trimming shortened V by 2 bases and J by 5 bases, and 14 bases separated the two germline ends. CDR3 amino acids: CASSFSGAPENIQYF. As DNA, the CDR3 is TGCGCCAGCAGCTTCTCAGGGGCCCCGGAAAACATTCAGTACTTC.

The chain couples TRBV12-3 or TRBV12-4 to TRBJ2-7; TRBD2 matches 7 bases. The CDR3 has 15 residues. With 4 bases clipped from V and 5 bases from J, the junction kept 11 bases outside the gene matches. CDR3: CASSSPGTTGHEQYF. The CDR3 DNA is TGTGCCAGCAGTTCACCCGGGACTACCGGCCACGAGCAGTACTTC.

This clonotype was counted only a few times. The chain carries TRBV28 and TRBJ2-5; 7 nucleotides align to TRBD1. The last part of the DNA fits TRBJ2-7 better; the J call may be wrong. CDR1 is MDHEN and CDR2 is SYDVKM in the germline V gene. The CDR3 runs to 15 residues. The DNA of the CDR3 is TGTGCCAGCAGTTCGAGGGGGACAGTTCGCGGCGAGCAGTACTTC. This translates into CASSSRGTVRGEQYF.

The chain links TRBV7-6 to TRBJ2-1, with TRBD1 matching 7 bases. CDR3 length: 16 amino acids. V lost 5 bases, J lost 4 bases, and 11 bases stayed unmatched. CDR1 is SGHVS, CDR2 FNYEAQ, per germline. The chain's CDR3 is CASSPEGAAVYNEQFF. Written as DNA, the CDR3 is TGTGCCAGCAGCCCAGAGGGGGCCGCTGTTTACAATGAGCAGTTCTTC. The entire variable domain, with the rest obtained from reference TRBV7-6 and TRBJ2-1, is as follows: GAGVSQSPRYKVTKRGQDVALRCDPISGHVSLYWYRQALGQGPEFLTYFNYEAQQDKSGLPNDRFSAERPEGSISTLTIQRTEQRDSAMYRCASSPEGAAVYNEQFFGPGTRLTVL.

Comments on this clonotype: A junction boundary mismatches the germline segment, possibly from a read error. V gene TRBV19 combines with J gene TRBJ2-2, with 8 bases fitting TRBD2. Per germline, CDR1 LNHDA and CDR2 SQIVND (reference sequence). The CDR3 sequence is 15 residues long. In DNA form, the CDR3 reads TGTGCTAGTAGTCTTATAGCGGGACAAACCGGGGAGCTGTTTTTT. Its protein is CASSLIAGQTGELFF.